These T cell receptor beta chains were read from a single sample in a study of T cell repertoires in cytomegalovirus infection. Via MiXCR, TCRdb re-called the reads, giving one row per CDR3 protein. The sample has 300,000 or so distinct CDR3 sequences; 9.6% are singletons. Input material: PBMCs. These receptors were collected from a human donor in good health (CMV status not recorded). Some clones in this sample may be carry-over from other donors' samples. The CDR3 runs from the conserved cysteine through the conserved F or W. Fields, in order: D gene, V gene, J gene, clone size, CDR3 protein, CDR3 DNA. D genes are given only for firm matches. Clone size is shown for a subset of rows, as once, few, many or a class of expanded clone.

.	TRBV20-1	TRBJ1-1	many	CSARDRGFAEAFF	TGCAGTGCTAGAGATAGGGGGTTCGCTGAAGCTTTCTTT
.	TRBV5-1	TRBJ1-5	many	CASSLDSPSNQPQHF	TGCGCCAGCAGCTTGGACAGCCCATCCAATCAGCCCCAGCATTTT
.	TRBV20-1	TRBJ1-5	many	CSAPGRYISNQPQHF	TGCAGTGCACCCGGGAGGTATATCAGCAATCAGCCCCAGCATTTT
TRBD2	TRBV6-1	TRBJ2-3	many	CASRPPRGGGLGPRDTQYF	TGTGCCAGCAGGCCTCCACGGGGGGGCGGGCTAGGCCCCCGGGATACGCAGTATTTT
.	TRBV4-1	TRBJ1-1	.	CASSRFGTEAFF	TGCGCCAGCAGCCGTTTCGGCACTGAAGCTTTCTTT
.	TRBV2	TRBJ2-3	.	CARDTSTDTQYF	TGTGCCAGGGATACTAGCACAGATACGCAGTATTTT
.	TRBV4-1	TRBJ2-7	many	CASSQDPEGSYEQYF	TGCGCCAGCAGCCAAGATCCGGAGGGCAGCTACGAGCAGTACTTC
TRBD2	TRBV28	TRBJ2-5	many	CASSFPGLALWETQYF	TGTGCCAGCAGTTTTCCGGGACTAGCCCTTTGGGAGACCCAGTACTTC
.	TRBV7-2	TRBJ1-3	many	CASSSREGGNTIYF	TGTGCCAGCAGCTCAAGGGAGGGGGGAAACACCATATATTTT
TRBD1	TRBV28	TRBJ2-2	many	CASRGDRDRLRELFF	TGTGCCAGCAGGGGGGACAGGGACCGATTAAGGGAGCTGTTTTTT
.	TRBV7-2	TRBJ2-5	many	CASSRQFQETQYF	TGTGCCAGCAGCCGACAATTCCAAGAGACCCAGTACTTC
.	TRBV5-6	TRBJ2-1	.	CASSLPVSSYNEQFF	TGTGCCAGCAGCCTTCCTGTAAGCTCCTACAATGAGCAGTTCTTC
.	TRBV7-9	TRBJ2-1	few	CASSSSGTQAGNEQFF	TGTGCCAGCAGCTCCTCCGGGACCCAAGCGGGCAATGAGCAGTTCTTC
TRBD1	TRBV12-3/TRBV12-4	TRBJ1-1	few	CASSFGGQGTEAFF	TGTGCCAGCAGTTTCGGGGGACAGGGGACTGAAGCTTTCTTT
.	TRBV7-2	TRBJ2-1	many	CASSRLSNEQFF	TGTGCCAGCAGCAGGCTTTCCAATGAGCAGTTCTTC
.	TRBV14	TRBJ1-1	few	CASSQGVYTEAFF	TGTGCCAGCAGCCAAGGGGTTTACACTGAAGCTTTCTTT
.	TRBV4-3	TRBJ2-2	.	CASSRGQILAGELFF	TGCGCCAGCAGCCGAGGACAGATATTGGCCGGGGAGCTGTTTTTT
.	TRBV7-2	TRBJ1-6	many	CASSYSPSSYNSPLHF	TGTGCCAGCAGCTACTCCCCGAGCTCCTATAATTCACCCCTCCACTTT
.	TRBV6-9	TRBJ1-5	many	CASNNRDYSNQPQHF	TGTGCCAGCAACAACAGGGACTATAGCAATCAGCCCCAGCATTTT
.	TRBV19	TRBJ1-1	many	CASLPRGGHRDTEAFF	TGTGCCAGTCTCCCGAGGGGGGGGCATAGGGACACTGAAGCTTTCTTT
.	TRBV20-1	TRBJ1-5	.	CSARGDAQPQHF	TGCAGTGCTAGGGGTGACGCTCAGCCCCAGCATTTT
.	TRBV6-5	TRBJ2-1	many	CASSYYSGNEQFF	TGTGCCAGCAGTTACTACTCGGGCAATGAGCAGTTCTTC
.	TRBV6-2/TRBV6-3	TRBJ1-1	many	CASSPRQSYEAFF	TGTGCCAGCAGCCCCAGACAGTCATACGAAGCTTTCTTT
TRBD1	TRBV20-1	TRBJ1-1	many	CSARRTGGATEAFF	TGCAGTGCTAGGCGGACAGGGGGAGCCACTGAAGCTTTCTTT
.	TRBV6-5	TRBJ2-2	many	CATHPGPANTGELFF	TGTGCCACTCATCCGGGGCCCGCGAACACCGGGGAGCTGTTTTTT
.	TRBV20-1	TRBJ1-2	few	CSARDSRGTRGYTF	TGCAGTGCTAGAGATTCAAGAGGGACACGGGGCTACACCTTC
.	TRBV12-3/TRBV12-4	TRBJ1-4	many	CASSLRNEKLFF	TGTGCCAGCAGTCTGCGTAATGAAAAACTGTTTTTT
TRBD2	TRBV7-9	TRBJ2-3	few	CASSLIAGAFRGDTQYF	TGTGCCAGCAGCTTAATAGCGGGGGCCTTCCGGGGAGATACGCAGTATTTT
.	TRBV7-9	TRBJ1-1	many	CASSLAPPEAFF	TGTGCCAGCAGCTTAGCGCCCCCAGAAGCTTTCTTT
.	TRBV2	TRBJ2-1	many	CASTSYNEQFF	TGTGCCAGCACCTCGTACAATGAGCAGTTCTTC
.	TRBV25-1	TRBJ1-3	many	CASRDGRDTIYF	TGTGCCAGCAGGGACGGCCGGGACACCATATATTTT
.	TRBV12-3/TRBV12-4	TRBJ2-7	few	CASTPGDGGLHEQYF	TGTGCCAGCACCCCAGGGGACGGCGGCCTCCACGAGCAGTACTTC
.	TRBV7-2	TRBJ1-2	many	CASSYTMGEGGETHGYTF	TGTGCCAGCAGCTACACGATGGGGGAAGGCGGGGAAACACATGGCTACACCTTC
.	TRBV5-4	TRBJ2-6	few	CASSLDPMAGANVLTF	TGTGCCAGCAGCTTGGACCCCATGGCGGGGGCCAACGTCCTGACTTTC
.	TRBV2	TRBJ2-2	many	CASSETNTGELFF	TGTGCCAGCAGTGAAACTAACACCGGGGAGCTGTTTTTT
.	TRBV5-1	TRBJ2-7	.	CASSLDRAAYEQYF	TGCGCCAGCAGCTTGGACAGGGCCGCCTACGAGCAGTACTTC
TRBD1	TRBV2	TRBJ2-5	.	CASSTDRGETQYF	TGTGCCAGCAGCACTGACAGGGGAGAGACCCAGTACTTC
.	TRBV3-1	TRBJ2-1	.	CASSQVSEYNEQFF	TGTGCCAGCAGCCAGGTTAGCGAATACAATGAGCAGTTCTTC
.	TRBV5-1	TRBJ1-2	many	CASSLAQYGYTF	TGCGCCAGCAGCTTGGCGCAGTATGGCTACACCTTC
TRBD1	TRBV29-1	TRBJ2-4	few	CSVEMGGRGNIQYF	TGCAGCGTTGAAATGGGCGGCAGGGGGAACATTCAGTACTTC
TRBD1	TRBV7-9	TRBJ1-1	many	CASSLQQGAFVTAEAFF	TGTGCCAGCAGCTTACAACAGGGGGCCTTTGTAACGGCTGAAGCTTTCTTT
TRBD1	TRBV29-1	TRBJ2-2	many	CSVQGAGGNTGELFF	TGCAGCGTTCAAGGGGCAGGGGGAAACACCGGGGAGCTGTTTTTT
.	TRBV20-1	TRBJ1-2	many	CSARGSIGSYGYTF	TGCAGTGCTAGAGGGAGCATCGGAAGTTATGGCTACACCTTC
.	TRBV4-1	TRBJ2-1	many	CASSQLTRGDEQFF	TGCGCCAGCAGCCAGCTTACGAGGGGGGATGAGCAGTTCTTC
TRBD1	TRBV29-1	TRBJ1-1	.	CSVTTGGFTEAFF	TGCAGCGTTACGACAGGGGGCTTCACTGAAGCTTTCTTT
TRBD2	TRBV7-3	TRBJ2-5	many	CASSRGGGETQYF	TGTGCCAGCAGCCGCGGGGGGGGAGAGACCCAGTACTTC
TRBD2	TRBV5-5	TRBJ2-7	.	CASSFYGERGTYEQYF	TGTGCCAGCAGCTTTTATGGAGAGCGGGGAACCTACGAGCAGTACTTC
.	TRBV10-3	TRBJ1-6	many	CAISGENNNSPLHF	TGTGCCATCAGTGGTGAAAATAATAATTCACCCCTCCACTTT
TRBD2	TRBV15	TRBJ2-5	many	CATSRRPGTSGGAETQYF	TGTGCCACCAGCAGACGACCCGGGACTAGCGGGGGGGCGGAGACCCAGTACTTC
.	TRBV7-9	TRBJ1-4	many	CASSSGTLLFF	TGTGCCAGCAGCTCCGGGACACTACTGTTTTTT
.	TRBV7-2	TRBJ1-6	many	CASSLAHGRYNSPLHF	TGTGCCAGCAGCTTAGCCCACGGAAGGTATAATTCACCCCTCCACTTT
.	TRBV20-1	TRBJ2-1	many	CSALQAGTSRVNEQFF	TGCAGTGCGTTACAAGCCGGGACTTCCAGAGTCAATGAGCAGTTCTTC
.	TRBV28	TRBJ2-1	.	CASNQVWIYNEQFF	TGTGCCAGCAATCAAGTGTGGATCTACAATGAGCAGTTCTTC
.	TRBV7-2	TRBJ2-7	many	CASSLVVKGGDEQYF	TGTGCCAGCAGCTTAGTGGTGAAGGGAGGCGACGAGCAGTACTTC
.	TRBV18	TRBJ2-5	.	CANSPQETQYF	TGTGCCAACTCACCACAAGAGACCCAGTACTTC
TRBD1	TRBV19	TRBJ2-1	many	CASSMIGTGGYNEQFF	TGTGCCAGTAGTATGATTGGGACAGGGGGCTACAATGAGCAGTTCTTC
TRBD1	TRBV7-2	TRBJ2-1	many	CASIPQGQGAYNEQFF	TGTGCCAGCATCCCACAGGGACAGGGGGCTTACAATGAGCAGTTCTTC